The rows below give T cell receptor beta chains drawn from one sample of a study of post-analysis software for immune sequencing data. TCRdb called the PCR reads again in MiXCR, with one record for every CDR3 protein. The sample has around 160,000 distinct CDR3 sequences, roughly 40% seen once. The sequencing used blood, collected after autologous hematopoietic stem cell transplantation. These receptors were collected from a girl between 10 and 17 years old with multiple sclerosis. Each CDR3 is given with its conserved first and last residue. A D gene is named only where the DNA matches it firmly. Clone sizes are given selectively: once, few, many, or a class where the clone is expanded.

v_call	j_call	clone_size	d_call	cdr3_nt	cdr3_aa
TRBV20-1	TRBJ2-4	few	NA	TGCAGTGCCCGCCGTGACTTGGAAAACATTCAGTACTTC	CSARRDLENIQYF
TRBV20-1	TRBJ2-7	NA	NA	TGCAGTGCTATCAGAGCCCCCTACGAGCAGTACTTC	CSAIRAPYEQYF
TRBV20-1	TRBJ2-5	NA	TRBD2	TGCAGTGCTAGTCCGCTAGCGGGAGGAGAGACCCAGTACTTC	CSASPLAGGETQYF
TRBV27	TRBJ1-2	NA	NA	TGTGCCAGCAGCCCGGGACCTAGGGAGAGTGGCTACACCTTC	CASSPGPRESGYTF
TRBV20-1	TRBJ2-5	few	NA	TGCAGTGCTAGAGATGGATCCAGACTAGAAGAGACCCAGTACTTC	CSARDGSRLEETQYF
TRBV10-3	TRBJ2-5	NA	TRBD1	TGTGCCATCAGTGATGGACAGGGTTTAGGGGAGACCCAGTACTTC	CAISDGQGLGETQYF
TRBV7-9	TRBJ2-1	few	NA	TGTGCCAGCAGCCCCCCCCTGGACATAATGGGCAATGAGCAGTTCTTC	CASSPPLDIMGNEQFF
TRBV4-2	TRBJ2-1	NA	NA	TGTGCCAGCAAACCCGCGGCGGGAACCCTCGGGAGTGAGCAGTTCTTC	CASKPAAGTLGSEQFF
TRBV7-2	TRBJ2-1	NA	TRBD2	TGTGCCAGCAGCTTTAAACCTAGCGGGGCCTCAAGGCAGTTCTTC	CASSFKPSGASRQFF
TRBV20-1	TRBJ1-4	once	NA	TGCAGTGCTAGTAGGGATTCAGGGGCAGTAGATGAAAAACTGTTTTTT	CSASRDSGAVDEKLFF
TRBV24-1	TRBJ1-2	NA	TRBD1	TGTGCCACCAGTGAAGACGGACAGGGGGATGGCTACACCTTC	CATSEDGQGDGYTF
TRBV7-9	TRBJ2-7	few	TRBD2	TGTGCCAGCAGCTCCTTAAGCGGGAGGGCCACCTACGAGCAGTACTTC	CASSSLSGRATYEQYF
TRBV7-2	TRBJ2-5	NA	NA	TGTGCCAGCAGCTTAAATCGAGGGGAGACCCAGTACTTC	CASSLNRGETQYF
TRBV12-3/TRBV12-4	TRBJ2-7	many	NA	TGTGCCAGCAGCCTCGGTAGGCGTGCAGAGCAGTACTTC	CASSLGRRAEQYF
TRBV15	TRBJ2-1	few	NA	TGTGCCACCAGCAGAGAAGAGGGAGTGGGATACAATGAGCAGTTCTTC	CATSREEGVGYNEQFF
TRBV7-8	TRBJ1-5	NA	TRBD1	TGTGCCAGCAAAGCAACCGGGACAGAATATAGCGATCAGCCCCAGCATTTT	CASKATGTEYSDQPQHF
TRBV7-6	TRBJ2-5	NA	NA	TGTGCCAGCAGCTTAGCCCCGGGAGAGACCCAGTACTTC	CASSLAPGETQYF
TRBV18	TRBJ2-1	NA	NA	TGTGCCAGCTCACGGGGATCCAGGAATGAGCAGTTCTTC	CASSRGSRNEQFF
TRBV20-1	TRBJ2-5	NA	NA	TGCCGTGCTGGCGGACCTCCCGGAAAAGAGACCCAGTACTTC	CRAGGPPGKETQYF
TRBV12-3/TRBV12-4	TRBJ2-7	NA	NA	TGTGCCAGCAGCCCCCTCCGACAGTTTATGCGGGGCCGCGAGCAGTACTTC	CASSPLRQFMRGREQYF
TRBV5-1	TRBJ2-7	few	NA	TGCGCCAGCAGCTTGTTGGGGCCGTCCTACGAGCAGTACTTC	CASSLLGPSYEQYF
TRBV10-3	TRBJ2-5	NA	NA	TGTGCCATCAGTGGACCTAGGGGGACGTACCAAGAGACCCAGTACTTC	CAISGPRGTYQETQYF
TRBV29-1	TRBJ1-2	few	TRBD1	TGCAGCGTTGCTTCCGACAGGGGGTTGAGCTATGGCTACACCTTC	CSVASDRGLSYGYTF
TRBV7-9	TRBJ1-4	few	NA	TGTGCCAGCAGCTTATCGGGTCAAGGAAATGAAAAACTGTTTTTT	CASSLSGQGNEKLFF
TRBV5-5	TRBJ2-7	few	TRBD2	TGTGCCAGCAGAACACCGGGACTAGCGGGCGCGGACGAGCAGTACTTC	CASRTPGLAGADEQYF
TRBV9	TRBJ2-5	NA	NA	TGTGCCAGCAGCTCCGGACGGATACAAGAGACCCAGTACTTC	CASSSGRIQETQYF
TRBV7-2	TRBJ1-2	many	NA	TGTGCCAGCAGCTTAAGAACAGGGAATATGGGCTACACCTTC	CASSLRTGNMGYTF
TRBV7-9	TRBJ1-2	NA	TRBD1	TGTGCCAGCAGATCAGGACAGGGGAAGGGCTATGGCTACACCTTC	CASRSGQGKGYGYTF
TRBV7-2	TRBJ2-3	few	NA	TGTGCCAGCAGCGGGACGAGCAGGGATACACAGTATTTT	CASSGTSRDTQYF
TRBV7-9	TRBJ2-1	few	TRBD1	TGTGCCAGCAGCTTAAAGACAGGGGAAGGCAATGAGCAGTTCTTC	CASSLKTGEGNEQFF
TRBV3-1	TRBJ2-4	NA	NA	TGTGCCAGCAGCGGCGGGACTAAAAACATTCAGTACTTC	CASSGGTKNIQYF
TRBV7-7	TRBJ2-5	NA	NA	TGTGCTAGCAGCTTAGAGGGACGTTCAGAGACCCAGTACTTC	CASSLEGRSETQYF
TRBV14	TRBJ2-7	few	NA	TGTGCCAGCAGCGAAACGGGGTCTCATCGCCCCTACGAGCAGTACTTC	CASSETGSHRPYEQYF
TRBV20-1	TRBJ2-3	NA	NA	TGCAGTGCCGAGCGGGGAGGGGGAGATACGCAGTATTTT	CSAERGGGDTQYF
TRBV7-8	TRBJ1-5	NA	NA	TGTGCCAGCAGCAGCCCGTGGAACAATCAGCCCCAGCATTTT	CASSSPWNNQPQHF
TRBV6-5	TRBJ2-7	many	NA	TGTGCCAGCAGTTACGCGGGAATGACCTACGAGCAGTACTTC	CASSYAGMTYEQYF
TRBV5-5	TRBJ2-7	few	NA	TGTGCCAGCAGTCGGATTATTGACTTTCCCTCCTACGAGCAGTACTTC	CASSRIIDFPSYEQYF
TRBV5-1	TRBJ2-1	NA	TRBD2	TGCGCCAGCAGCGCCTACATGACTAGCGGGAGGGTGAATCCCTACAATGAGCAGTTCTTC	CASSAYMTSGRVNPYNEQFF
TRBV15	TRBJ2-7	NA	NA	TGTGCCACCAGCAGCGGCTTAGCCTACGAGCAGTACTTC	CATSSGLAYEQYF
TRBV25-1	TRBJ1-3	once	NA	TGTGCCAGCAGTGCCAATGTGGGGGGCTTGTTTGGAAACACCATATATTTT	CASSANVGGLFGNTIYF